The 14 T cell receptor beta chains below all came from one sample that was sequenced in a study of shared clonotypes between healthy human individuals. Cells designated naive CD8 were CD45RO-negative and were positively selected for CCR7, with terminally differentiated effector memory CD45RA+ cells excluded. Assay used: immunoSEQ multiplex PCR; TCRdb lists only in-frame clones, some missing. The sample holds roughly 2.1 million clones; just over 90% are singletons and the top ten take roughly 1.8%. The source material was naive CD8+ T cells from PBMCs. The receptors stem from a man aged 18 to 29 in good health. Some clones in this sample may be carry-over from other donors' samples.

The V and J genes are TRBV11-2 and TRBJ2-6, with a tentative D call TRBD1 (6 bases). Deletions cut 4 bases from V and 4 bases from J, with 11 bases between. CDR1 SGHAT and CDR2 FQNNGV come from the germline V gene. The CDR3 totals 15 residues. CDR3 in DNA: TGTGCCAGCAGCTCAACAGGGACCGGGGCCAACGTCCTGACTTTC. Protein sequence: CASSSTGTGANVLTF.

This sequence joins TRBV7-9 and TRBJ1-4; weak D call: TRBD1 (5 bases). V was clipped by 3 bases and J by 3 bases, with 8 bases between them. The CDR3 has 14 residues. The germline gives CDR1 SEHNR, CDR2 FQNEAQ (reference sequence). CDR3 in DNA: TGTGCCAGCAGCTTTTCGGGGGCTAATGAAAAACTGTTTTTT. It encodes CASSFSGANEKLFF.

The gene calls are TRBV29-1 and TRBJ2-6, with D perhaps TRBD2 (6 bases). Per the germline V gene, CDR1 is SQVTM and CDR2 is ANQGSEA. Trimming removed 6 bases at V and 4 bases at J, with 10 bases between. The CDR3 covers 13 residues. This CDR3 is CSVRGGGANVLTF. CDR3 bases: TGCAGCGTGAGGGGAGGCGGGGCCAACGTCCTGACTTTC. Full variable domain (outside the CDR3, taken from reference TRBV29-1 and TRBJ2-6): SAVISQKPSRDICQRGTSLTIQCQVDSQVTMMFWYRQQPGQSLTLIATANQGSEATYESGFVIDKFPISRPNLTFSTLTVSNMSPEDSSIYLCSVRGGGANVLTFGAGSRLTVL.

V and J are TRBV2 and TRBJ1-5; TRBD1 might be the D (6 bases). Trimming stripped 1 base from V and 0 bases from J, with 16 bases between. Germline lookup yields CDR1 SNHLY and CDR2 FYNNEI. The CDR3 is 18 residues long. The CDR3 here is CASSEGPTGTYSNQPQHF. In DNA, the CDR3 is TGTGCCAGCAGTGAAGGTCCGACAGGAACGTATAGCAATCAGCCCCAGCATTTT.

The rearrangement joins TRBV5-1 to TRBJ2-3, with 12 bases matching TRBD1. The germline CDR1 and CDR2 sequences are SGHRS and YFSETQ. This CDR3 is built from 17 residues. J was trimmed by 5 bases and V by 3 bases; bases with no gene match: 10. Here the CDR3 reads CASSYTGTGGVGDTQYF. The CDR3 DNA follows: TGCGCCAGCAGCTACACCGGGACAGGGGGCGTCGGAGATACGCAGTATTTT.

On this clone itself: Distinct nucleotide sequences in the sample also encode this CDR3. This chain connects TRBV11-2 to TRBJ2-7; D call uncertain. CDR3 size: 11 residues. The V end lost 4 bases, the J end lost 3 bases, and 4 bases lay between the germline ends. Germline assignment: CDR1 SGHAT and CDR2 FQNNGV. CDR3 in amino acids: CASSSVYEQYF. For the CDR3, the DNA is TGTGCCAGCAGCTCGGTCTACGAGCAGTACTTC. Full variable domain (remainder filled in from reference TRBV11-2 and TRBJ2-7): EAGVAQSPRYKIIEKRQSVAFWCNPISGHATLYWYQQILGQGPKLLIQFQNNGVVDDSQLPKDRFSAERLKGVDSTLKIQPAKLEDSAVYLCASSSVYEQYFGPGTRLTVT.

The CDR3 DNA reads as TGTGCCTGGAGTGTTACGCGTTACCACTACGAGCAGTACTTC. Translating it yields CAWSVTRYHYEQYF. The gene calls are TRBV30 and TRBJ2-7, with D unclear. Trimming took off 0 bases at V and 3 bases at J, with 12 bases between the two ends. Germline values: CDR1 GTSNPN, CDR2 SVGIG (reference sequence). The CDR3 loop spans 14 amino acids. The full variable domain, completed using reference TRBV30 and TRBJ2-7, is SQTIHQWPATLVQPVGSPLSLECTVEGTSNPNLYWYRQAAGRGLQLLFYSVGIGQISSEVPQNLSASRPQDRQFILSSKKLLLSDSGFYLCAWSVTRYHYEQYFGPGTRLTVT.

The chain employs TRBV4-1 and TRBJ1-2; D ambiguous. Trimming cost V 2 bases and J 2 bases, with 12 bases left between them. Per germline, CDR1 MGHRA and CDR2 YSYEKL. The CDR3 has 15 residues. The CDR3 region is CASSQTHVGNYGYTF. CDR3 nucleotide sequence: TGCGCCAGCAGCCAAACCCATGTGGGGAACTATGGCTACACCTTC.

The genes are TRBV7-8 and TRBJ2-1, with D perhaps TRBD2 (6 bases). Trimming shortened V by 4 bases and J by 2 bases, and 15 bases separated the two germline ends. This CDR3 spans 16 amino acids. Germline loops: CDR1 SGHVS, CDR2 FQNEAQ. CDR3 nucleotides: TGTGCCAGCAGCTCCGGGACTCGCGGCCCCTACAATGAGCAGTTCTTC. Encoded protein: CASSSGTRGPYNEQFF.

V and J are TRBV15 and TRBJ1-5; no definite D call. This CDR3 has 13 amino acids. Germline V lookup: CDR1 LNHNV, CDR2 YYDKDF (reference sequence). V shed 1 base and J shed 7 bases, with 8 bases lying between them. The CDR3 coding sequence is TGTGCCACCAGCAGAGGTAGAAGGCAGCCCCAGCATTTT. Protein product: CATSRGRRQPQHF.

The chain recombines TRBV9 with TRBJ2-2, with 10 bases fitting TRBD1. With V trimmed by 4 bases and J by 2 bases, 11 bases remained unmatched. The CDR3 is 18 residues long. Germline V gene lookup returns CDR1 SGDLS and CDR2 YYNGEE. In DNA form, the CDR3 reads TGTGCCAGCAGCACCCGGACAGGGGGACGATTTAACACCGGGGAGCTGTTTTTT. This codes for CASSTRTGGRFNTGELFF. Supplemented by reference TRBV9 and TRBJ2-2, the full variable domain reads DSGVTQTPKHLITATGQRVTLRCSPRSGDLSVYWYQQSLDQGLQFLIQYYNGEERAKGNILERFSAQQFPDLHSELNLSSLELGDSALYFCASSTRTGGRFNTGELFFGEGSRLTVL.

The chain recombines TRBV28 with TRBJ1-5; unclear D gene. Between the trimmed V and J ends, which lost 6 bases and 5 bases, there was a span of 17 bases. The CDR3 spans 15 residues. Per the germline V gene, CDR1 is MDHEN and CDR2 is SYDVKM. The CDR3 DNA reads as TGTGCCAGCAGCCCTCGAGGCGTCCTCGATCAGCCCCAGCATTTT. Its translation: CASSPRGVLDQPQHF.

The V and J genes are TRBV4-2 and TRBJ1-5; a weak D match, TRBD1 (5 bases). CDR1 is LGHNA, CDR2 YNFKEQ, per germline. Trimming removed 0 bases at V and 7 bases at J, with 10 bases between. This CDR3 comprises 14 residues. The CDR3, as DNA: TGTGCCAGCAGCCAAGATTTGGGGACCCAGCCCCAGCATTTT. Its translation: CASSQDLGTQPQHF.

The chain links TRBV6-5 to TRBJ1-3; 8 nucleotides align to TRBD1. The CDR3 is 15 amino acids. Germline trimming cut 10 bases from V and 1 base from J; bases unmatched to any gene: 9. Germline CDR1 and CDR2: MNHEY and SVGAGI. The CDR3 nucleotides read TGTGCCACCCACCGGGACAGGAATTCTGGAAACACCATATATTTT. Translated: CATHRDRNSGNTIYF.